This T cell receptor (beta chain) was observed in a study of cytomegalovirus exposure and HLA in healthy donors. The study, taken as a whole, reports: Cytomegalovirus association was listed for 164 TCR beta chains.

Here immunoSEQ multiplex PCR was the method, and the copy in TCRdb shows in-frame clones only, minus some. The sample yields 150,000 to 200,000 clones, 65% to 85% seen once. Germline lookup yields CDR1 MNHNS and CDR2 SASEGT. The CDR3 totals 10 residues. V shed 10 bases and J shed 8 bases, with 8 bases lying between them. As for this clone: What it recognizes is unknown.

Sample: PBMCs. This TCR came from a woman between 18 and 29 years old in good health and CMV-seropositive. This chain uses TRBV6-1 with TRBJ2-2; D unresolved. The CDR3 sequence: CANPLGELFF. CDR3 coding DNA: TGTGCCAACCCCCTAGGGGAGCTGTTTTTT.